The clone carrying this T cell receptor (beta chain) was seen more than once but under ten times. Its antigen is unidentified. The data were produced by immunoSEQ multiplex PCR, yet TCRdb's version contains in-frame clones alone and is incomplete. The sample yields 2,500,000 or so clones, roughly 93% seen once. Deletions cut 4 bases from V and 0 bases from J, with 6 bases between. The germline CDR1 and CDR2 sequences are GTSNPN and SVGIG (reference sequence). The CDR3 is made up of 12 amino acids. This entry belongs to a study of shared clonotypes between healthy human individuals. Turning to the study itself: Three CD4 naive, three CD4 memory, two CD8 naive and one CD8 memory plate were used per donor.

Study-wide results and caveats: Generation probabilities were higher for clonotypes shared across all four sorted-subset donors than for unshared ones. Only blood was sampled; tissue repertoires likely differ.

Source material: naive CD4+ T cells from PBMCs. Subset meaning: CD45RA+ positively selected. This chain joins TRBV30 and TRBJ1-1; no firm D call. The sequence was obtained from a man between 18 and 35 years old in good health. Some clones in this sample may be carry-over from other donors' samples. This CDR3 is CAWNRLNTEAFF. The CDR3, as DNA: TGTGCCTGGAATCGATTGAACACTGAAGCTTTCTTT.